The 20 T cell receptor beta chains below all came from one sample that was sequenced in a study of blood T cells in healthy people across ages. For the second PCR, which ran for about 7 to 11 cycles, a sample-barcoded 5' primer and a J-beta primer mix were used. TCRdb fed the 5' RACE reads into MiXCR, producing one record per CDR3 protein. The sample lists fewer than 700,000 distinct CDR3 sequences, around 48% occurring once. The sequenced sample consisted of blood. The receptors come from a man at least 80 years old in good health.

The V call is TRBV7-9, the J call TRBJ2-1; a weak D match, TRBD2 (5 bases). Germline CDR1 reads SEHNR; CDR2 reads FQNEAQ (reference sequence). Trimming shortened V by 10 bases and J by 0 bases, and 13 bases separated the two germline ends. This CDR3 has 14 residues. Written as DNA, the CDR3 is TGTGCCACTCAAAGGGAGAGCTCCTACAATGAGCAGTTCTTC. Residues: CATQRESSYNEQFF.

The rearrangement links TRBV6-2 or TRBV6-3 to TRBJ2-1, with 7 nucleotides matching TRBD2. The trim removed 4 bases at V and 8 bases at J, leaving 8 bases unmatched. The CDR3 runs 14 residues. The V gene's germline CDR1 is MNHEY and CDR2 SVGEGT. The CDR3, as DNA: TGTGCCAGCAGTTTCGGGGGGACCGTCGATGAGCAGTTCTTC. Its translation is CASSFGGTVDEQFF.

The chain uses TRBV20-1 and TRBJ2-5; 7 bases agree with TRBD2. V shed 1 base, J shed 4 bases, and the junction held 9 bases outside the gene matches. Germline V gives CDR1 DFQATT, CDR2 SNEGSKA (reference sequence). This CDR3 comprises 15 residues. The CDR3 protein is CSARGQRGSGETQYF. The CDR3 DNA reads TGCAGTGCTAGAGGGCAGCGGGGTTCTGGAGAGACCCAGTACTTC.

This clonotype turned up a few times. This may be a read error: a much more frequent sequence differs by one nucleotide. This chain joins TRBV6-5 and TRBJ2-1; the match to TRBD2 covers 9 bases. The ends lost 2 bases at V and 4 bases at J; junction bases unmatched: 3. Germline CDR1 MNHEY, CDR2 SVGAGI. This CDR3 spans 15 amino acids. The chain's CDR3 is CASSYAGLAYNEQFF. The DNA for the CDR3 is TGTGCCAGCAGTTACGCGGGACTAGCATACAATGAGCAGTTCTTC.

This clonotype was counted only a few times. The rearrangement uses TRBV7-2 and TRBJ1-6; D unclear. Germline values: CDR1 SGHTA, CDR2 FQGNSA. The length of the CDR3 is 12 residues. Trimming shortened V by 5 bases and J by 16 bases, and 15 bases separated the two germline ends. The CDR3 region is CASSGRIGRLHF. CDR3 DNA sequence: TGTGCCAGCAGCGGCCGTATCGGCCGGCTCCACTTT.

V gene TRBV11-2 combines with J gene TRBJ2-1; 14 nucleotides agree with TRBD2. Germline values: CDR1 SGHAT, CDR2 FQNNGV. The trim removed 4 bases at V and 8 bases at J, leaving 22 bases unmatched. CDR3 length equals 21 residues. CDR3: CASSSAVGDKPGLAGAHEQFF. The CDR3 DNA reads TGTGCCAGCAGCTCCGCTGTGGGAGATAAACCGGGACTAGCGGGAGCGCATGAGCAGTTCTTC.

The V call is TRBV20-1, the J call TRBJ2-1, with 8 bases lining up with TRBD1. CDR1 is DFQATT, CDR2 SNEGSKA, per germline (reference sequence). CDR3 length: 12 amino acids. Trimming at V came to 4 bases and at J to 5 bases, leaving 1 base not matched to a gene. CDR3 protein: CSATDRDNEQFF. The CDR3 DNA follows: TGCAGTGCTACGGACAGGGACAATGAGCAGTTCTTC.

The V gene is TRBV20-1, the J gene TRBJ2-5; 7 nucleotides align to TRBD1. The CDR3 sequence is 15 residues long. The ends lost 6 bases at V and 0 bases at J; junction bases unmatched: 10. Per germline, CDR1 DFQATT and CDR2 SNEGSKA (reference sequence). CDR3 sequence: CSAGTGTVYQETQYF. The CDR3 DNA is TGCAGTGCAGGAACCGGGACAGTGTACCAAGAGACCCAGTACTTC.

This clonotype was seen a handful of times. The V call is TRBV20-1, the J call TRBJ2-5; perhaps TRBD1 as D (5 bases). Germline assignment: CDR1 DFQATT and CDR2 SNEGSKA (reference sequence). The CDR3 is 13 residues long. The ends were cut back, 6 bases at V and 1 base at J, with 12 bases in the middle. The DNA for the CDR3 is TGCAGTGCGCGGACACCAACCCAAGAGACCCAGTACTTC. Amino acid sequence: CSARTPTQETQYF.

This clonotype was seen many times. The genes are TRBV6-6 and TRBJ2-3; D unresolved. Germline-derived CDR1 and CDR2 are MNHNY and SVGAGI (reference sequence). This CDR3 spans 12 amino acids. The V and J ends lost 7 bases and 4 bases respectively, with 9 bases between them. This chain's CDR3 is CASTGEADTQYF. CDR3 bases: TGTGCCAGCACTGGAGAGGCAGATACGCAGTATTTT.

CDR3 sequence (DNA): TGTGCCAGCAGCTTAGGGGGGGCACGAGCGGGGGAAAAACTGTTTTTT. Its translation: CASSLGGARAGEKLFF. The V gene is TRBV7-2, the J gene TRBJ1-4, with a tentative D call TRBD1 (6 bases). V was pared by 1 base and J by 8 bases, with 17 bases between. This CDR3 is built from 16 residues. Germline assignment: CDR1 SGHTA and CDR2 FQGNSA.

The chain links TRBV20-1 to TRBJ2-7, with 10 nucleotides matching TRBD1. The J call may be faulty, since TRBJ2-5 better matches the DNA end. CDR3 length: 13 residues. Germline V gene lookup returns CDR1 DFQATT and CDR2 SNEGSKA (reference sequence). The CDR3 DNA reads TGCAGTGGCCGACAGGGGGCGAGAGAGACCCAGTACTTC. It encodes CSGRQGARETQYF.

This clonotype was seen a few times. The chain recombines TRBV7-2 with TRBJ2-1, with 9 bases identical to TRBD2. V shed 3 bases and J 5 bases; nucleotides not matched to a gene: 2. Per germline, CDR1 SGHTA and CDR2 FQGNSA. There are 14 residues in the CDR3. The chain's CDR3 is CASSFLAGNNEQFF. CDR3 sequence (DNA): TGTGCCAGCAGCTTTCTAGCGGGAAACAATGAGCAGTTCTTC.

As to this clonotype: The junction departs from the called germline gene at one end, perhaps through a read error. This chain links TRBV4-2 with TRBJ2-3; D possibly corresponds to TRBD1 (5 bases). This CDR3 has 15 residues. Germline V gene sequence: CDR1 LGHNA, CDR2 YNFKEQ. This CDR3 is CDSSQRQGDTDTQYF. CDR3 DNA: TGTGACAGCAGCCAAAGGCAGGGCGACACAGATACGCAGTATTTT.

This clonotype has only a few counts. The rearrangement uses TRBV3-1 and TRBJ1-4; no reliable D call. The ends were cut back, 4 bases at V and 0 bases at J, with 6 bases in the middle. Germline V gene lookup returns CDR1 LGHDT and CDR2 YNNKEL (reference sequence). The CDR3 spans 14 residues. CDR3 coding DNA: TGTGCCAGCAGCCTTAGATCAACTAATGAAAAACTGTTTTTT. It is translated as CASSLRSTNEKLFF. The full variable domain, completed using reference TRBV3-1 and TRBJ1-4, is DTAVSQTPKYLVTQMGNDKSIKCEQNLGHDTMYWYKQDSKKFLKIMFSYNNKELIINETVPNRFSPKSPDKAHLNLHINSLELGDSAVYFCASSLRSTNEKLFFGSGTQLSVL.

This clonotype has ten or more counts. The rearrangement links TRBV6-6 to TRBJ1-1; TRBD1 aligns across 8 bases. Germline lookup yields CDR1 MNHNY and CDR2 SVGAGI (reference sequence). The ends lost 0 bases at V and 1 base at J; junction bases unmatched: 1. The CDR3 sequence is 15 residues long. CDR3 in amino acids: CASSYSTGANTEAFF. CDR3 sequence (DNA): TGTGCCAGCAGTTACTCGACAGGGGCGAACACTGAAGCTTTCTTT.

Points on this clonotype: Sequence at one end of the junction differs from germline and may be a read error. The chain links TRBV4-1 to TRBJ2-1, with D tentatively TRBD2 (5 bases). The V gene's germline CDR1 is MGHRA and CDR2 YSYEKL. The CDR3 sequence is 13 residues long. The CDR3 DNA reads as TGCGCCGGCAGCCGTAGCCCGGGGTGGGAGCAGTTCTTC. This encodes CAGSRSPGWEQFF.

This clonotype was counted ten times or more. The chain has TRBV6-5 and TRBJ2-6; D possibly corresponds to TRBD2 (6 bases). Germline assignment: CDR1 MNHEY and CDR2 SVGAGI. Trimming pared 2 bases from V and 0 bases from J, leaving 8 bases between. There are 16 residues in the CDR3. CDR3 loop: CASSYQGLSGANVLTF. CDR3 bases: TGTGCCAGCAGTTACCAGGGACTCTCTGGGGCCAACGTCCTGACTTTC.

CDR3 region: CASSLGGLAGALLTDTQYF. CDR3 DNA sequence: TGTGCCAGCAGCTTAGGGGGGCTAGCGGGGGCCCTCCTCACAGATACGCAGTATTTT. The chain couples TRBV7-2 to TRBJ2-3; 10 nucleotides agree with TRBD2. The ends lost 1 base at V and 2 bases at J; junction bases unmatched: 12. Germline CDR1 and CDR2: SGHTA and FQGNSA. The length of the CDR3 is 19 residues. The variable domain in full, with the rest retrieved from reference TRBV7-2 and TRBJ2-3, is GAGVSQSPSNKVTEKGKDVELRCDPISGHTALYWYRQSLGQGLEFLIYFQGNSAPDKSGLPSDRFSAERTGGSVSTLTIQRTQQEDSAVYLCASSLGGLAGALLTDTQYFGPGTRLTVL.

This clonotype has a single count. This chain uses TRBV7-2 with TRBJ2-7, with D possibly matching TRBD2 (5 bases). CDR1 and CDR2 (germline): SGHTA, FQGNSA. The CDR3 consists of 12 residues. V gave up 2 bases and J gave up 5 bases, with 7 bases separating them. CDR3 sequence: CASSLWRDEQYF. CDR3 DNA: TGTGCCAGCAGCTTATGGCGGGACGAGCAGTACTTC.